The 27 T cell receptor beta chains in this list originate from one sample, sequenced in a study of shared clonotypes between healthy human individuals. This table comes from immunoSEQ multiplex PCR, and its TCRdb copy is limited to in-frame clones, with some not included. The sample lists over a million clones; around 78% were seen once. Sequencing input: memory CD4+ T cells from PBMCs. Stated subset: CD45RA-negative fraction. These receptors all stem from a man between 18 and 29 years old in good health. Some clones in this sample may be carry-over from other donors' samples.

This clone was seen only once. V is TRBV5-1 and J is TRBJ1-1; D is uncertain. Germline CDR1 reads SGHRS; CDR2 reads YFSETQ. Trimming left V 0 bases short and J 0 bases short, with 9 bases between. The CDR3 runs 15 residues. This CDR3 reads CASSLGPGLNTEAFF. The CDR3 nucleotides are TGCGCCAGCAGCTTGGGGCCTGGTTTGAACACTGAAGCTTTCTTT.

The rearrangement joins TRBV27 to TRBJ2-6, with a possible D match to TRBD2 (5 bases). Trimming took off 3 bases at V and 4 bases at J, with 10 bases between the two ends. CDR1 and CDR2 from the germline V gene are MNHEY and SMNVEV (reference sequence). The CDR3 consists of 15 residues. CDR3 residues: CASSFLSGGANVLTF. The CDR3 DNA reads as TGTGCCAGCAGTTTTCTATCGGGGGGGGCCAACGTCCTGACTTTC.

This sequence joins TRBV28 and TRBJ2-5, with D possibly TRBD1 on 5 matching bases. Germline V gives CDR1 MDHEN, CDR2 SYDVKM. Trimming took 5 bases from V and 5 from J, leaving 9 bases between them. The CDR3 is 12 amino acids. CDR3 DNA: TGTGCCAGCAGTCCCAGGGCGGAGACCCAGTACTTC. Its protein is CASSPRAETQYF.

In its sample, this clone was seen once. The chain carries TRBV15 and TRBJ2-7; weak D call: TRBD2 (5 bases). The CDR3 spans 16 residues. V was trimmed by 3 bases and J by 4 bases, leaving 19 bases between them. CDR1 and CDR2 from the germline V gene are LNHNV and YYDKDF (reference sequence). The chain's CDR3 is CATSRDGEAAEYEQYF. The CDR3 bases are TGTGCCACCAGCAGGGATGGGGAAGCGGCGGAATACGAGCAGTACTTC.

Comments on this clone: A far bigger clonotype differs at one base, so this is likely a read error. The chain links TRBV30 to TRBJ2-5; the D is unclear. Germline CDR1 reads GTSNPN; CDR2 reads SVGIG (reference sequence). The CDR3 is 13 residues long. This chain's CDR3 is CVWTTWAGETQYF. CDR3 nucleotide sequence: TGTGTCTGGACCACGTGGGCCGGGGAGACCCAGTACTTC.

This CDR3 is CASLTVAGGNEQFF. CDR3 bases: TGCGCCAGCCTTACAGTGGCGGGAGGCAATGAGCAGTTCTTC. The V call is TRBV5-1, the J call TRBJ2-1; 8 positions match TRBD2. The germline gives CDR1 SGHRS, CDR2 YFSETQ. V gave up 7 bases and J gave up 6 bases; unmatched junction bases: 9. The CDR3 consists of 14 residues.

The CDR3 coding sequence is TGTGCCTGGAGTGTAACGGATGGCTACACCTTC. Translating it yields CAWSVTDGYTF. The rearrangement links TRBV30 to TRBJ1-2; D remains unclear. Trimming left V 0 bases short and J 6 bases short, with 5 bases between. The CDR3 runs to 11 residues. Germline-derived CDR1 and CDR2 are GTSNPN and SVGIG (reference sequence).

The chain joins TRBV30 to TRBJ2-1; 12 bases fit TRBD2. V lost 2 bases, J lost 7 bases, and 6 bases stayed unmatched. Looked up from germline, CDR1 is GTSNPN and CDR2 is SVGIG (reference sequence). The CDR3 loop spans 15 amino acids. For the CDR3, the DNA is TGTGCCTGGAGTCTACTAGCGGGAGGTGCGAATGAGCAGTTCTTC. It translates to CAWSLLAGGANEQFF.

The chain recombines TRBV5-1 with TRBJ2-5; tentatively, D is TRBD1 (6 bases). Trimming took off 0 bases at V and 5 bases at J, with 8 bases between the two ends. The V gene's germline CDR1 is SGHRS and CDR2 YFSETQ. The CDR3 runs 13 residues. The CDR3 sequence: CASSLGQAETQYF. The CDR3 nucleotides are TGCGCCAGCAGCTTGGGACAGGCGGAGACCCAGTACTTC. Full variable domain (missing parts from reference TRBV5-1 and TRBJ2-5): KAGVTQTPRYLIKTRGQQVTLSCSPISGHRSVSWYQQTPGQGLQFLFEYFSETQRNKGNFPGRFSGRQFSNSRSEMNVSTLELGDSALYLCASSLGQAETQYFGPGTRLLVL.

The chain combines TRBV5-8 with TRBJ1-2; D may be TRBD1 (6 bases). Per germline, CDR1 SGHTS and CDR2 YDEGEE. V lost 4 bases and J lost 4, with 14 bases in between. The CDR3 contains 14 residues. This chain's CDR3 is CASSRYRAAYGYTF. CDR3 in DNA: TGTGCCAGCAGCAGATACAGGGCGGCCTATGGCTACACCTTC.

The chain combines TRBV18 with TRBJ2-7, with D possibly TRBD2 on 5 matching bases. The CDR3 length is 14 residues. V lost 2 bases, J lost 0 bases, and 8 bases lay in between. Germline CDR1 is KGHSH and CDR2 is LQKENI. CDR3 amino acids: CASSPGLNSYEQYF. In nucleotides, the CDR3 is TGTGCCAGCTCACCAGGACTCAACTCCTACGAGCAGTACTTC.

J is TRBJ1-2 and V is TRBV4-3; 9 positions match TRBD1. The J segment lost 8 bases and the V segment lost 1 base, leaving 8 bases of the junction unmatched. CDR1 LGHNA and CDR2 YSLEER come from the germline V gene. The CDR3 is made up of 15 amino acids. In DNA form, the CDR3 reads TGCGCCAGCAGCCAAGGATTAACAGGGGGCAGGGGCTACACCTTC. This codes for CASSQGLTGGRGYTF.

The chain combines TRBV6-1 with TRBJ2-1; D is undetermined. From germline, CDR1 is MNHNS and CDR2 SASEGT. The CDR3 consists of 16 residues. Trimming left V 3 bases short and J 1 base short, with 13 bases between. This chain's CDR3 is CASSDLDERSYNEQFF. CDR3 sequence (DNA): TGTGCCAGCAGTGATTTGGACGAGAGATCCTACAATGAGCAGTTCTTC.

The V gene is TRBV5-1, the J gene TRBJ1-3; D ambiguous. Germline lookup yields CDR1 SGHRS and CDR2 YFSETQ. V lost 0 bases, J lost 1 base, and 11 bases lay in between. There are 16 residues in the CDR3. CDR3 DNA sequence: TGCGCCAGCAGCTTGGAGGCAGGAACTTCTGGAAACACCATATATTTT. Residues: CASSLEAGTSGNTIYF.

The chain employs TRBV27 and TRBJ2-7, with D possibly TRBD2 on 5 matching bases. CDR1 is MNHEY, CDR2 SMNVEV, per germline (reference sequence). V was pared by 8 bases and J by 0 bases, with 14 bases between. The CDR3 length is 14 residues. The DNA of the CDR3 is TGTGCCAGCCGCCGGGGAAGCAGCTCCTACGAGCAGTACTTC. Amino acids: CASRRGSSSYEQYF.

V usage is TRBV6-6 and J usage is TRBJ1-2; D possibly corresponds to TRBD1 (6 bases). The CDR3 has 13 amino acids. The ends were cut back, 8 bases at V and 7 bases at J, with 17 bases in the middle. Germline CDR1 and CDR2: MNHNY and SVGAGI (reference sequence). CDR3 amino acids: CASVQGPRAGYTF. CDR3 nucleotides: TGTGCCAGCGTACAGGGCCCGCGGGCTGGCTACACCTTC.

V and J are TRBV5-5 and TRBJ1-2; D unresolved. V lost 2 bases to trimming and J lost 0 bases, with 11 bases between them. The CDR3 has 15 residues. The germline V gene encodes CDR1 SGHKS and CDR2 YYEKEE (reference sequence). CDR3 in DNA: TGTGCCAGCAGCTTTTTGCCAGACTCTAACTATGGCTACACCTTC. Translation: CASSFLPDSNYGYTF.

The chain joins TRBV11-2 to TRBJ2-5, with 13 bases identical to TRBD2. The germline gives CDR1 SGHAT, CDR2 FQNNGV. This CDR3 is 19 amino acids long. Unmatched junction bases numbered 20, after V lost 11 bases and J lost 2 bases. CDR3 DNA sequence: TGTGCCGGAGAGACTAGCGGGAGGCCGAACTTTCCGGGACAAGAGACCCAGTACTTC. As protein: CAGETSGRPNFPGQETQYF.

About this clone: A single base separates this from a much larger clone, so it may be a read error. V usage is TRBV7-2 and J usage is TRBJ2-7; D might be TRBD1 (7 bases). Germline CDR1 is SGHTA and CDR2 is FQGNSA. V was cut by 5 bases and J by 3 bases, with 11 bases left in between. The CDR3 runs to 13 residues. The CDR3: CASSRQGGYEQYF. The CDR3, as DNA: TGTGCCAGCAGCAGACAGGGAGGCTACGAGCAGTACTTC. The full variable domain, its missing parts supplied by reference TRBV7-2 and TRBJ2-7, is GAGVSQSPSNKVTEKGKDVELRCDPISGHTALYWYRQSLGQGLEFLIYFQGNSAPDKSGLPSDRFSAERTGGSVSTLTIQRTQQEDSAVYLCASSRQGGYEQYFGPGTRLTVT.

The chain recombines TRBV10-3 with TRBJ1-5; no clear D. V was clipped by 8 bases and J by 0 bases, with 5 bases between them. The germline gives CDR1 ENHRY, CDR2 SYGVKD. The CDR3 runs 12 residues. The CDR3 DNA follows: TGTGCCATCCCTGATAGCAATCAGCCCCAGCATTTT. This sequence encodes CAIPDSNQPQHF.

The chain has TRBV9 and TRBJ1-2; 9 bases match TRBD1. The germline V gene has CDR1 SGDLS and CDR2 YYNGEE. This CDR3 region has 13 residues. Trimming took 4 bases from V and 6 from J; bases not matched to a gene: 4. CDR3 protein: CASSFGQGNGYTF. Written as DNA, the CDR3 is TGTGCCAGCAGCTTCGGACAGGGGAATGGCTACACCTTC.

The V and J genes are TRBV6-1 and TRBJ2-7; 7 nucleotides align to TRBD1. The CDR3 has 15 residues. Germline-derived CDR1 and CDR2 are MNHNS and SASEGT. V dropped 4 bases and J dropped 4; count of bases not matched to a gene: 10. The CDR3 nucleotides read TGTGCCAGCAGTGCGGGACAGAAGAGACTTTACGAGCAGTACTTC. This sequence encodes CASSAGQKRLYEQYF.

The rearrangement joins TRBV7-6 to TRBJ2-1; no firm D call. Germline loops: CDR1 SGHVS, CDR2 FNYEAQ. The CDR3 runs 14 residues. Between the trimmed V and J ends, which lost 2 bases and 8 bases, there was a span of 13 bases. Here the CDR3 reads CASSLSAASDEQFF. In nucleotides, the CDR3 is TGTGCCAGCAGCTTATCCGCTGCCTCGGATGAGCAGTTCTTC.

This clone was counted only a few times. The chain joins TRBV28 to TRBJ2-7; TRBD2 might be the D (6 bases). Between the trimmed V and J ends, which lost 6 bases and 2 bases, there was a span of 14 bases. The CDR3 runs to 14 residues. Germline loops: CDR1 MDHEN, CDR2 SYDVKM. DNA of the CDR3: TGTGCCAGCAGGACGACTAGGAGGCCCTACGAGCAGTACTTC. It translates to CASRTTRRPYEQYF.

A remark on this clone: Because the CDR3 is missing its conserved closing phenylalanine or tryptophan, this is likely a read error. The DNA is omitted, as the CDR3 cannot be located on it reliably, and the CDR3 follows TCRdb's listing. This CDR3 is CASSSRGGGLTRSSYA. The chain carries TRBV7-2 and TRBJ2-7. The CDR3 length is 16 residues, termini included. Germline CDR1 SGHTA, CDR2 FQGNSA.

V usage is TRBV10-1 and J usage is TRBJ1-1; D unresolved. V lost 6 bases, J lost 1 base, and 12 bases lay in between. This CDR3 is 14 amino acids long. Germline values: CDR1 WNHNN, CDR2 SYGVQD (reference sequence). DNA for the CDR3: TGCGCCAGCAGCGAAGGCCCGGGGAACACTGAAGCTTTCTTT. Protein: CASSEGPGNTEAFF.

V usage is TRBV6-6 and J usage is TRBJ2-2; D not certain. Germline-derived CDR1 and CDR2 are MNHNY and SVGAGI (reference sequence). The CDR3 covers 16 residues. The V gene lost 0 bases and the J gene lost 2 bases, with 10 bases spanning the gap. DNA for the CDR3: TGTGCCAGCAGTTACTCGATGGCGACCAACACCGGGGAGCTGTTTTTT. It translates to CASSYSMATNTGELFF.